The T cell receptor beta chain under discussion was sequenced for a study of radiotherapy plus CTLA-4 blockade in lung cancer. Study information: The study recorded objective responses in 15% to 20% of patients and disease control in approximately 33%. Study-wide points: In blood, TCR clones derived from the tumor expanded after radiotherapy plus ipilimumab. Together with interferon-beta, which increased in serum after radiation, early dynamic changes in blood T cell clones were reportedly the best predictors of response.

Focal radiation with ipilimumab CTLA-4 blockade was given to patients with chemo-refractory metastatic non-small-cell lung cancer. In regard to this clone: What it recognizes is unknown.

V lost 6 bases to trimming and J lost 6 bases; unmatched junction nucleotides: 5. The CDR3 sequence is 13 residues long. Germline lookup yields CDR1 MDHEN and CDR2 SYDVKM. This table comes from immunoSEQ multiplex PCR, and its TCRdb copy is limited to in-frame clones, with some not included. This table holds more than 25,000 clones, 79% found once. The clonotype comes from a human donor with non-small cell lung cancer that progressed on radiotherapy plus ipilimumab. The specimen was peripheral blood, collected from a patient treated with radiotherapy plus ipilimumab. The chain uses TRBV28 and TRBJ1-5, with 7 bases that match TRBD1. The CDR3 region is CASREGAGQPQHF. The CDR3 coding sequence is TGTGCCAGCAGGGAGGGGGCAGGTCAGCCCCAGCATTTT.